These 18 T cell receptor beta chains originate from one sample sequenced in a study of T cell responses to AZD1222 COVID-19 vaccine. TCRdb keeps only in-frame clones here, not all; method: immunoSEQ multiplex PCR. The table records some 120,000 clones, 89% of them present only once. The starting material was peripheral blood, obtained on day 0 of AZD1222 vaccination. The receptors originated from an adult in good health.

The chain combines TRBV6-5 with TRBJ1-2; 8 bases agree with TRBD1. The CDR3 loop spans 15 amino acids. CDR1 and CDR2 (germline): MNHEY, SVGAGI. V lost 5 bases to trimming and J lost 4 bases; unmatched junction nucleotides: 9. The CDR3 DNA follows: TGTGCCAGCAGTACCCTACCCGGGACAGGCTATGGCTACACCTTC. It codes for CASSTLPGTGYGYTF.

The gene calls are TRBV3-1 (or the pseudogene TRBV3-2) and TRBJ2-7, with 7 bases fitting TRBD1. This CDR3 contains 13 residues. Trimming at V came to 1 base and at J to 5 bases, leaving 2 bases not matched to a gene. Germline CDR1 and CDR2: LGHDT and YNNKEL (reference sequence). This chain's CDR3 is CASSQGGGDEQYF. The CDR3 nucleotides read TGTGCCAGCAGCCAAGGAGGGGGCGACGAGCAGTACTTC.

This clone has just one count. The chain carries TRBV19 and TRBJ1-1, with TRBD1 as a possible D gene (5 bases). Germline V gene sequence: CDR1 LNHDA, CDR2 SQIVND (reference sequence). V was pared by 7 bases and J by 3 bases, with 12 bases between. The CDR3 has 13 amino acids. The CDR3 region is CASTYRGDTEAFF. The CDR3 nucleotides read TGTGCCAGTACCTACCGAGGGGACACTGAAGCTTTCTTT. The complete variable domain, with remaining parts taken from reference TRBV19 and TRBJ1-1, reads DGGITQSPKYLFRKEGQNVTLSCEQNLNHDAMYWYRQDPGQGLRLIYYSQIVNDFQKGDIAEGYSVSREKKESFPLTVTSAQKNPTAFYLCASTYRGDTEAFFGQGTRLTVV.

This clone came up once. J is TRBJ1-2 and V is TRBV5-1, with D possibly matching TRBD1 (6 bases). The CDR3 spans 12 residues. Germline V gene lookup returns CDR1 SGHRS and CDR2 YFSETQ. V was shortened by 3 bases and J by 6 bases, with 9 bases between the two germline ends. CDR3 sequence (DNA): TGCGCCAGCAGCTCCCGGACAGATGGCTACACCTTC. This codes for CASSSRTDGYTF.

This CDR3 is CASMVPGDHGYTF. Written as DNA, the CDR3 is TGTGCCAGCATGGTTCCGGGGGACCATGGCTACACCTTC. The chain carries TRBV28 and TRBJ1-2, with D possibly being TRBD1 (5 bases). CDR3 length: 13 residues. V was pared by 7 bases and J by 6 bases, with 15 bases between. Germline V gene data show CDR1 as MDHEN and CDR2 as SYDVKM.

V usage is TRBV3-1 (or the pseudogene TRBV3-2) and J usage is TRBJ2-2; D assignment may be TRBD1 or TRBD2 (5 bases each). The V end lost 4 bases, the J end lost 7 bases, and 16 bases lay between the germline ends. The CDR3 length is 15 residues. The V gene's germline CDR1 is LGHDT and CDR2 YNNKEL (reference sequence). In DNA, the CDR3 is TGTGCCAGCAGCCTCCCGGGACGTGGGAACGGGGAGCTGTTTTTT. This sequence encodes CASSLPGRGNGELFF.

V is TRBV7-2 and J is TRBJ2-3; TRBD2 matches at 12 bases. CDR3 length: 16 amino acids. J lost 5 bases, V lost 5 bases, and 8 bases had no gene match. Germline lookup yields CDR1 SGHTA and CDR2 FQGNSA. The DNA of the CDR3 is TGTGCCAGCAGCCCTGGACTAGCGGGACCTAAAGATACGCAGTATTTT. It is translated as CASSPGLAGPKDTQYF.

The chain has TRBV4-1 and TRBJ2-7; D possibly corresponds to TRBD2 (5 bases). The CDR3 has 14 amino acids. The germline gives CDR1 MGHRA, CDR2 YSYEKL. With 1 base removed from V and 3 bases from J, the gap between germline ends came to 10 bases. CDR3 nucleotides: TGCGCCAGCAGCCAAGGCTCGGGGTACTACGAGCAGTACTTC. Its protein product is CASSQGSGYYEQYF.

This chain joins TRBV11-2 and TRBJ1-6, with TRBD1 identical over 9 bases. There are 15 residues in the CDR3. CDR1 SGHAT and CDR2 FQNNGV come from the germline V gene. The V and J ends lost 5 bases and 9 bases, in that order; junction bases with no gene match: 8. The CDR3 DNA follows: TGTGCCAGCAGCAAAACAGGGGGACAGGGTTCACCCCTCCACTTT. Protein product: CASSKTGGQGSPLHF.

The chain uses TRBV9 and TRBJ2-7, with 9 nucleotides matching TRBD1. The junction had 13 bases not matched to a gene; V was cut back by 3 bases and J by 6 bases. This CDR3 spans 16 amino acids. Germline V lookup: CDR1 SGDLS, CDR2 YYNGEE. The CDR3 DNA follows: TGTGCCAGCAGCGAGGGACAGGGTCACAAGATTGGCGAGCAGTACTTC. The encoded protein is CASSEGQGHKIGEQYF.

The chain uses TRBV7-2 and TRBJ1-1, with D possibly matching TRBD1 (6 bases). The V end lost 1 base, the J end lost 10 bases, and 16 bases lay between the germline ends. The CDR3 length is 14 residues. Per germline, CDR1 SGHTA and CDR2 FQGNSA. CDR3 DNA: TGTGCCAGCAGCTTAGATACCGGGACAATTGGAGCTTTCTTT. Protein product: CASSLDTGTIGAFF.

This chain joins TRBV7-2 and TRBJ2-7; D assignment may be TRBD1 or TRBD2 (6 bases each). The CDR3 has 15 residues. Trimming pared 1 base from V and 5 bases from J, leaving 15 bases between. The germline V gene encodes CDR1 SGHTA and CDR2 FQGNSA. DNA of the CDR3: TGTGCCAGCAGCTTAGACCGGGGGCTTAACCACGAGCAGTACTTC. This encodes CASSLDRGLNHEQYF.

The table lists this clone with a count of one. The V and J genes are TRBV2 and TRBJ2-7, with TRBD1 matching 7 bases. J gave up 2 bases and V 5 bases, and 6 bases lay outside the gene matches. The CDR3 covers 14 residues. Germline CDR1 and CDR2: SNHLY and FYNNEI. In nucleotides, the CDR3 is TGTGCCAGCAGTCCCGGGACAGCCGCCTACGAGCAGTACTTC. It specifies CASSPGTAAYEQYF.

The chain carries TRBV6-5 and TRBJ1-5; 7 bases line up with TRBD1. Trimming cost V 6 bases and J 4 bases; bases outside gene matches: 6. The germline V gene encodes CDR1 MNHEY and CDR2 SVGAGI. The CDR3 has 14 residues. For the CDR3, the DNA is TGTGCCAGCAGGGTCCGGGACAGAAATCAGCCCCAGCATTTT. This sequence encodes CASRVRDRNQPQHF.

The CDR3 DNA sequence: TGTGCCAGTAGTTTGTCAGGGGCCCAAACCTACGAGCAGTACTTC. This translates into CASSLSGAQTYEQYF. The chain uses TRBV19 and TRBJ2-7, with D perhaps TRBD1 (6 bases). The CDR3 runs 15 residues. V was cut by 5 bases and J by 2 bases, with 16 bases left in between. Germline loops: CDR1 LNHDA, CDR2 SQIVND (reference sequence).

This chain joins TRBV7-2 and TRBJ2-7; no reliable D call. The V gene's germline CDR1 is SGHTA and CDR2 FQGNSA. Trimming took 5 bases from V and 4 from J, leaving 6 bases between them. The CDR3 totals 11 residues. The CDR3, as DNA: TGTGCCAGCAGCCTTGAATACGAGCAGTACTTC. Amino acids: CASSLEYEQYF.

This rearrangement joins TRBV7-2 to TRBJ2-3; unclear D gene. This CDR3 region has 15 residues. From germline, CDR1 is SGHTA and CDR2 FQGNSA. V was shortened by 3 bases and J by 3 bases, with 13 bases between the two germline ends. Here the CDR3 DNA reads TGTGCCAGCAGCTTTCCGAGTATCGGTACAGATACGCAGTATTTT. It encodes CASSFPSIGTDTQYF.

J is TRBJ2-7 and V is TRBV27; 8 bases agree with TRBD2. This CDR3 comprises 13 residues. The ends lost 6 bases at V and 1 base at J; junction bases unmatched: 2. Germline V lookup: CDR1 MNHEY, CDR2 SMNVEV (reference sequence). The CDR3 here is CASSGGDSYEQYF. Here the CDR3 DNA reads TGTGCCAGCAGCGGGGGGGATTCCTACGAGCAGTACTTC.